This T cell receptor (beta chain) emerged from a study of regulatory T cells in long-lasting Graves disease. Study findings and constraints: Whereas new patients shared about 980 public clonotypes, persistent patients shared more, at a few thousand.

The CDR3 is 17 residues long. Trimming took 1 base from V and 5 from J, leaving 18 bases between them. Germline assignment: CDR1 DFQATT and CDR2 SNEGSKA (reference sequence). A note on this clonotype: As yet, its antigen is unknown.

Time point in this sample: newly diagnosed GD, antithyroid drugs for less than 3 months. Isolated PBMC RNA provided the starting material for the TCR library. iRepertoire HTBI primers and Arm-PCR of CDR3 regions built TCR beta libraries. Study processing details: Samples jointly harbored fewer than 70 TRBV and about 15 TRBJ segments. TCRdb ran MiXCR on the multiplex PCR reads and lists one entry per CDR3 protein. TCRdb, not the original authors, processed these V and J calls. Of about 540,000 distinct CDR3 sequences in the sample, about 13% were seen once. The data also belong to a second study, concerning T cells in Graves' hyperthyroidism and ophthalmopathy. That report notes: HTBI primers were the set used in a first-round RT-PCR of the TCR CDR3. From stable hyperthyroidism, ophthalmopathy was set apart by a 13 V-J model.

The source was peripheral blood mononuclear cells (PBMCs), collected at new diagnosis, from a patient treated with antithyroid drugs. The clonotype comes from a man aged 25-45 years with Graves disease. V is TRBV20-1 and J is TRBJ1-6; no clear D gene. The CDR3 loop reads CSARGPLTGRHNSPLHF. CDR3 sequence (DNA): TGCAGTGCTAGAGGTCCACTCACCGGGAGACATAATTCACCCCTCCACTTT.